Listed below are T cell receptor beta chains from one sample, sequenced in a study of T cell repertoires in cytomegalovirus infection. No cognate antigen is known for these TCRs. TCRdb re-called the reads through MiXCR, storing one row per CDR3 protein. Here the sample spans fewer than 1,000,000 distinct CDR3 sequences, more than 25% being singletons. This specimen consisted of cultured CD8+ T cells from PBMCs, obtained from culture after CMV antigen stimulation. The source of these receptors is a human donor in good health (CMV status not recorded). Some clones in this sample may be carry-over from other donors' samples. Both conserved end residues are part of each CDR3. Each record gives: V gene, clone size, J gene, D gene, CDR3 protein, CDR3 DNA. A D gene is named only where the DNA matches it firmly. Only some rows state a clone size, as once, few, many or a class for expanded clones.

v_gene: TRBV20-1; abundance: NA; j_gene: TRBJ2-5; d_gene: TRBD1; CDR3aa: CSARDVTGQGAGETQYF; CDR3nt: TGCAGTGCTAGAGATGTGACGGGACAGGGGGCGGGTGAGACCCAGTACTTC
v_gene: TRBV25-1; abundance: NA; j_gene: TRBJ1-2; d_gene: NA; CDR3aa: CASSEYSLGDGYTF; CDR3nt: TGTGCCAGCAGTGAATACAGCCTGGGCGATGGCTACACCTTC
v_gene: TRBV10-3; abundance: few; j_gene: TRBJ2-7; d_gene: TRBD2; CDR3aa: CAISELRTSGGGSASYEQYF; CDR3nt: TGTGCCATCAGTGAGCTAAGGACTAGCGGGGGAGGCTCTGCCTCCTACGAGCAGTACTTC
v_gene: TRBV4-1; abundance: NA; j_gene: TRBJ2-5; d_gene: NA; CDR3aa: CASSQTELNRRQETQYF; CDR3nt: TGCGCCAGCAGCCAAACGGAGCTGAACAGGAGACAAGAGACCCAGTACTTC
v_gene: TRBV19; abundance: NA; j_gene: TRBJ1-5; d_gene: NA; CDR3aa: CASSITGTSNRPQHF; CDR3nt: TGTGCCAGTAGTATCACAGGGACGAGCAATCGGCCCCAGCATTTT
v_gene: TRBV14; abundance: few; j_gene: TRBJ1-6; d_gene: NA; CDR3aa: CASSQGTGFNSPLHF; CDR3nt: TGTGCCAGCAGCCAAGGGACGGGTTTCAATTCACCCCTCCACTTT
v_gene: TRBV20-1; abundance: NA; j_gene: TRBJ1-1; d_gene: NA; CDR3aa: CSASSEGPWAEAFLAFF; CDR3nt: TGCAGTGCTTCCTCGGAGGGGCCGTGGGCTGAAGCTTTCTTAGCTTTCTTT
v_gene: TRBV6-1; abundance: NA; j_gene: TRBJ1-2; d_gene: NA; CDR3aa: CASSREDALNYGYTF; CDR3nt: TGTGCCAGCAGCAGAGAGGATGCCCTTAACTATGGCTACACCTTC
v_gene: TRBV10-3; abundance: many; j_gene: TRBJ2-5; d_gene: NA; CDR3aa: CAISDPSQGWAETQYF; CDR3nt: TGTGCCATCAGTGACCCCTCGCAGGGTTGGGCAGAGACCCAGTACTTC
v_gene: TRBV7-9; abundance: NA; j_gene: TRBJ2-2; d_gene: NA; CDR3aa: CASSLVVSPGPLHGELFF; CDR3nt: TGTGCCAGCAGCTTAGTTGTATCGCCGGGCCCTTTACACGGGGAGCTGTTTTTT
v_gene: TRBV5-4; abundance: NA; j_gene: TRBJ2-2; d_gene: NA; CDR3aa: CASSLGVSNTGELFF; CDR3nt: TGTGCCAGCAGCTTGGGAGTTTCGAACACCGGGGAGCTGTTTTTT
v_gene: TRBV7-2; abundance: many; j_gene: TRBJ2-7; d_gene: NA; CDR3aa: CASSLGVMYTDEQYF; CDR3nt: TGTGCCAGCAGCTTAGGTGTAATGTATACGGACGAGCAGTACTTC
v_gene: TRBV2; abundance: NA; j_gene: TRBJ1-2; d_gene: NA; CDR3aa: CAINNRAEGYTF; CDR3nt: TGTGCCATCAACAACAGAGCGGAGGGCTACACCTTC
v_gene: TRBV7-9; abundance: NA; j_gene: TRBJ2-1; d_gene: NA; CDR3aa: CASSLVGGVGEQFF; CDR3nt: TGTGCCAGCAGCTTAGTCGGAGGGGTAGGTGAGCAGTTCTTC
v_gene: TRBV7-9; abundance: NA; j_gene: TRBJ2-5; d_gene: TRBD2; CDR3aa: CASSSSGVPYQETQYF; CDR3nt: TGTGCCAGCAGCTCTAGCGGGGTCCCGTACCAAGAGACCCAGTACTTC
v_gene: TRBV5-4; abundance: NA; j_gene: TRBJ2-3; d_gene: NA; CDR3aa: CANREPNGDTQYF; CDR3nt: TGTGCCAACAGGGAACCCAATGGAGATACGCAGTATTTT
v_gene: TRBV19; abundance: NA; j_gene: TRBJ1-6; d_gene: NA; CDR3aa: CASSPTTYSPLHF; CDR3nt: TGTGCCAGTAGTCCAACGACATATTCACCCCTCCACTTT
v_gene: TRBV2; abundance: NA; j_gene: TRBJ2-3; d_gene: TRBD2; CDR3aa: CASSDGTSGSTDTQYF; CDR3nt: TGTGCCAGCAGTGACGGGACTAGCGGGAGCACAGATACGCAGTATTTT
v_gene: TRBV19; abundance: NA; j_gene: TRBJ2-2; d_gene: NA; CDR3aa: CASSTNRARGAGELFF; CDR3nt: TGTGCCAGTAGTACCAACAGGGCTAGGGGAGCCGGGGAGCTGTTTTTT
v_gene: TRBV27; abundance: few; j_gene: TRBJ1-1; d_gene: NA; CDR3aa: CASQVGQRTEAFF; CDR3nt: TGTGCCAGCCAAGTGGGGCAGAGAACTGAAGCTTTCTTT
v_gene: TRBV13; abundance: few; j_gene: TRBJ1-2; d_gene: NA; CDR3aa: CASSLVGPKTNGYTF; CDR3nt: TGTGCCAGCAGCCTAGTAGGGCCCAAGACGAACGGCTACACCTTC
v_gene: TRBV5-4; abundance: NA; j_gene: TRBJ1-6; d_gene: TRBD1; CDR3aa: CASSFGPDRGSPLHF; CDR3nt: TGTGCCAGCAGCTTCGGGCCGGACAGGGGCTCACCCCTCCACTTT
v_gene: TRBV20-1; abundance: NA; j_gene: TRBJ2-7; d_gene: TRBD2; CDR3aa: CSARDRTSGGDEQYF; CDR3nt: TGCAGTGCTAGAGATAGGACTAGCGGGGGCGACGAGCAGTACTTC
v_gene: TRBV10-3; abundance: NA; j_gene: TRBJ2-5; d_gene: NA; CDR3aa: CAISESAAWGETQYF; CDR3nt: TGTGCCATCAGTGAGTCCGCGGCCTGGGGAGAGACCCAGTACTTC
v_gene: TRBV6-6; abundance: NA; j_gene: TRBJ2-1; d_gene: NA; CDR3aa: CASSKSRYNEQFF; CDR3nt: TGTGCCAGCAGTAAATCTAGGTACAATGAGCAGTTCTTC
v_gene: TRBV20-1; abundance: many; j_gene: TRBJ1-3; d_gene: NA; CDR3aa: CSARDLRVSGNTIYF; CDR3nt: TGCAGTGCTAGAGATCTCAGGGTCTCTGGAAACACCATATATTTT
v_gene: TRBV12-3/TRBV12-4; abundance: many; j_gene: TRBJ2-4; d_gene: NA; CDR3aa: CASSFWNYQAKNIQYF; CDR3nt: TGTGCCAGCAGTTTCTGGAACTATCAAGCCAAAAACATTCAGTACTTC
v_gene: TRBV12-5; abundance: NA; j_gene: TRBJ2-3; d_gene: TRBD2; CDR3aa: CASGFSGGAVDTQYF; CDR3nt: TGTGCTAGTGGTTTTAGCGGGGGTGCGGTAGATACGCAGTATTTT
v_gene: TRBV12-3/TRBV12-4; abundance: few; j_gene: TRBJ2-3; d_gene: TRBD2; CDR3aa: CASSKTLAGPTDTQYF; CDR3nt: TGTGCCAGCAGTAAGACACTAGCGGGGCCCACAGATACGCAGTATTTT
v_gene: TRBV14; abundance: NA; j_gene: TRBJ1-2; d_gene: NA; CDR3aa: CASSQDGQGPRLNYGYTF; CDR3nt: TGTGCCAGCAGCCAAGACGGGCAGGGTCCTAGGTTAAACTATGGCTACACCTTC
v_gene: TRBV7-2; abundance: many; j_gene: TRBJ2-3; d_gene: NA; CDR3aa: CASSLDPPWDTQYF; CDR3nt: TGTGCCAGCAGCTTAGATCCACCCTGGGACACGCAGTATTTT
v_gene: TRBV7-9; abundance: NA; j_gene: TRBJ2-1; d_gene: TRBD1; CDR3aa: CASSSAQGAYNEQFF; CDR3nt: TGTGCCAGCAGCTCGGCACAGGGGGCCTACAATGAGCAGTTCTTC
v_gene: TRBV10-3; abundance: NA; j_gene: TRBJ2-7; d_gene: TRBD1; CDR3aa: CAISSGTGVDEQYF; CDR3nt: TGTGCCATCAGCTCCGGGACAGGGGTAGACGAGCAGTACTTC
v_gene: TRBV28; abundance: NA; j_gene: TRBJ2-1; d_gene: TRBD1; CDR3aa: CASRAGTGGHEQFF; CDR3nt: TGTGCCAGCAGGGCCGGGACAGGAGGCCATGAGCAGTTCTTC
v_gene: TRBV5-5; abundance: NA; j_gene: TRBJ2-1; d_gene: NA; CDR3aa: CASSLRGPQSYNEQFF; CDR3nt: TGTGCCAGCAGCCTGCGGGGGCCCCAGTCCTACAATGAGCAGTTCTTC
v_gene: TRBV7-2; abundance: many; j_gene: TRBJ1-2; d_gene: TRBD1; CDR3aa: CASSIGQGDGYTF; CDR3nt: TGTGCCAGCAGCATAGGACAGGGTGATGGCTACACCTTC
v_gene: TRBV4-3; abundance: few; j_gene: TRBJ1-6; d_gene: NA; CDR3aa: CASSQDSQSGPLHF; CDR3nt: TGCGCCAGCAGCCAAGATAGCCAGAGTGGACCCCTCCACTTT
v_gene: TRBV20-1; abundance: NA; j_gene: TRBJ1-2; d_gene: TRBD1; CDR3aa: CSARDWDRENGYTF; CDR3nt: TGCAGTGCTAGAGATTGGGACAGGGAGAATGGCTACACCTTC
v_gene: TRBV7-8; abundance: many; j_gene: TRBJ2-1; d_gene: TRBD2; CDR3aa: CASSRIDRGGHNEQFF; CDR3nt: TGTGCCAGCAGCCGTATCGATCGGGGGGGCCACAATGAGCAGTTCTTC
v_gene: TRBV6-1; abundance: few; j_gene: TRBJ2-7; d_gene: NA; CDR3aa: CASSDPRDVYEQYF; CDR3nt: TGTGCCAGCAGTGACCCCCGGGACGTCTACGAGCAGTACTTC
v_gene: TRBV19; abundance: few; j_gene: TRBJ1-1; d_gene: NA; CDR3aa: CASSGWDPLMNTEAFF; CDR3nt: TGTGCCAGTAGTGGTTGGGACCCACTCATGAACACTGAAGCTTTCTTT
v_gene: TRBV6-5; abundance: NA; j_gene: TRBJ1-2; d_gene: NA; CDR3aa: CASSYRRTELDGYTF; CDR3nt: TGTGCCAGCAGTTATCGGCGGACAGAATTGGATGGCTACACCTTC
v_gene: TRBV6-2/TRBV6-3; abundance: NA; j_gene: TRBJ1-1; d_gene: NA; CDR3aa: CASSSRRGSNTEAFF; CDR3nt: TGTGCCAGCAGCTCTCGGCGGGGCTCAAACACTGAAGCTTTCTTT
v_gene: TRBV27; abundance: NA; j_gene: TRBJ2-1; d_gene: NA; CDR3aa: CASSSGFLDNEQFF; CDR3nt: TGTGCCAGCAGTTCGGGGTTCTTAGACAATGAGCAGTTCTTC
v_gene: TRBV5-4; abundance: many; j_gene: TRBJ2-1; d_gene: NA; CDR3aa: CASSLKRESYNEQFF; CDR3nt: TGTGCCAGCAGCTTAAAGCGAGAGTCCTACAATGAGCAGTTCTTC
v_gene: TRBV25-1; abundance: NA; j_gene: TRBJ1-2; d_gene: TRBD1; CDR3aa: CASRGLKDRANYGYTF; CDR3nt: TGTGCCAGCAGAGGCCTTAAGGACAGGGCTAACTATGGCTACACCTTC
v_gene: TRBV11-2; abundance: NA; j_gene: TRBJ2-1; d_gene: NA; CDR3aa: CASSLGGVTWFF; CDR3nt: TGTGCCAGCAGCTTAGGAGGAGTGACCTGGTTCTTC
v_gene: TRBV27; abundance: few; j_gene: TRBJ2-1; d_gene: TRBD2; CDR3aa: CASSLGGGGGEQFF; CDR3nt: TGTGCCAGCAGTTTAGGCGGGGGGGGTGGTGAGCAGTTCTTC